These T cell receptor beta chains were read from a single sample in a study of control samples from healthy donors and cancer patients. Profiling relied on immunoSEQ multiplex PCR, and the TCRdb table lists in-frame clones only, not all of them. The repertoire has about 50,000 clones, 85% to 95% of them found once; the top ten carry approximately 0.8%. The specimen was PBMCs. These receptors originate from a man aged 25 to 40 with colorectal cancer. CDR3s include the opening cysteine and the closing phenylalanine or tryptophan. Fields, in order: D gene, clone size, J gene, V gene, CDR3 DNA, CDR3 protein. The D gene is left open where the match is weak. Clone size appears in some rows only: once, few, many, or a class for an expanded clone.

>-|-|TRBJ2-3|TRBV19
TGTGCCAGTAGTATAAATTGGGGGACTAGCACAGATACGCAGTATTTT
CASSINWGTSTDTQYF
>-|-|TRBJ2-7|TRBV7-8
TGTGCCAGCAGCTTAGCGGTAGCGGAGAGCTCAAACTACGAGCAGTACTTC
CASSLAVAESSNYEQYF
>-|-|TRBJ1-4|TRBV30
TGTGCCTGGAGTGTGGAGGGGGTTGAAAAACTGTTTTTT
CAWSVEGVEKLFF
>TRBD1|few|TRBJ2-3|TRBV7-2
TGTGCCAGCAGCCCCCGACAGGGGGGCACAGATACGCAGTATTTT
CASSPRQGGTDTQYF
>-|-|TRBJ1-2|TRBV7-2
TGTGCCAGCAGCTACAAGGGGGGCAGGGCCGCCTTGGGAGATGGCTACACCTTC
CASSYKGGRAALGDGYTF
>-|-|TRBJ2-7|TRBV11-2
TGTGCCAGCAGCAGGGACGAGCAGTACTTC
CASSRDEQYF
>-|-|TRBJ2-2|TRBV7-9
TGTGCCAGCAGCTTGACCCCCAGGACATACTCAACCGGGGAGCTGTTTTTT
CASSLTPRTYSTGELFF
>-|-|TRBJ2-1|TRBV5-4
TGTGCCAGCAGCCCGGATCAGAGCTCCTACAATGAGCAGTTCTTC
CASSPDQSSYNEQFF
>-|-|TRBJ2-2|TRBV27
TGTGCCAGCAGCTCTGTTTTCTTACCTAGCACCGGGGAGCTGTTTTTT
CASSSVFLPSTGELFF
>-|once|TRBJ1-5|TRBV6-1
TGTGCCAGCAGTGAAGCAGGGGAAGGTAGATCAAGTAACGGGCCCCAGCATTTT
CASSEAGEGRSSNGPQHF
>-|-|TRBJ1-2|TRBV3-1/TRBV3-2
TGTGCCAGCAGCCAAGGGAGAGCGGGCTATGGCTACACCTTC
CASSQGRAGYGYTF
>-|-|TRBJ1-1|TRBV7-2
TGTGCCAGCAGCTTATCTCGAGGGAACACTGAAGCTTTCTTT
CASSLSRGNTEAFF
>TRBD1|-|TRBJ2-5|TRBV11-2
TGTGCCAGCAGCGAAAGGGACAGGGTCAGAGAGACCCAGTACTTC
CASSERDRVRETQYF
>-|-|TRBJ1-1|TRBV9
TGTGCCAGCAGCCCCCAGGGGTGGCAGGGTGGGACTGAAGCTTTCTTT
CASSPQGWQGGTEAFF
>-|-|TRBJ1-2|TRBV5-4
TGTGCCAGCAGCCCCGGACGTGCTAACTATGGCTACACCTTC
CASSPGRANYGYTF
>-|-|TRBJ1-2|TRBV25-1
TGTGCCAGCAGTGAGAACAGGGACCACTATGGCTACACCTTC
CASSENRDHYGYTF
>-|few|TRBJ1-6|TRBV19
TGTGCCAGTAGTATGGATTTTCATTATAATTCACCCCTCCACTTT
CASSMDFHYNSPLHF
>-|-|TRBJ1-5|TRBV9
TGTGCCAACGCATCCTATGAGGACCTTACGACCAATCAGCCCCAGCATTTT
CANASYEDLTTNQPQHF
>TRBD2|-|TRBJ2-7|TRBV20-1
TGCAGTGCTAGTCGGGGGGGGTCCTACGAGCAGTACTTC
CSASRGGSYEQYF
>TRBD1|once|TRBJ2-3|TRBV5-1
TGCGCCAGCAGCAAAGGACAGGCTATTACAGATACGCAGTATTTT
CASSKGQAITDTQYF
>-|-|TRBJ2-7|TRBV10-2
TGCGCCAGCAAAGATGGTCAAAACTACGAGCAGTACTTC
CASKDGQNYEQYF
>-|-|TRBJ2-2|TRBV6-2/TRBV6-3
TGTGCCAGCAGTTACTCTATAAGGGGCGCTGGGACCGGGGAGCTGTTTTTT
CASSYSIRGAGTGELFF
>-|-|TRBJ2-2|TRBV5-4
TGTGCCAGCAGCTTGGGTAGGGGGGGGAAACCCGGGGAGCTGTTTTTT
CASSLGRGGKPGELFF
>-|once|TRBJ1-6|TRBV6-6
TGTGCCAGCAGTCCTTCAATGAATTCACCCCTCCACTTT
CASSPSMNSPLHF
>TRBD1|-|TRBJ1-1|TRBV20-1
TGCAGTGCTAGTAGAGCCGACAGGGAAATGAACACTGAAGCTTTCTTT
CSASRADREMNTEAFF
>TRBD1|few|TRBJ2-3|TRBV15
TGTGCCACCAGCAGAGATCCGGGACAGGGCGCAGATACGCAGTATTTT
CATSRDPGQGADTQYF
>-|-|TRBJ1-5|TRBV7-9
TGTGCCAGCAGGGGCACCGCTCCTGACCTCCATTTT
CASRGTAPDLHF